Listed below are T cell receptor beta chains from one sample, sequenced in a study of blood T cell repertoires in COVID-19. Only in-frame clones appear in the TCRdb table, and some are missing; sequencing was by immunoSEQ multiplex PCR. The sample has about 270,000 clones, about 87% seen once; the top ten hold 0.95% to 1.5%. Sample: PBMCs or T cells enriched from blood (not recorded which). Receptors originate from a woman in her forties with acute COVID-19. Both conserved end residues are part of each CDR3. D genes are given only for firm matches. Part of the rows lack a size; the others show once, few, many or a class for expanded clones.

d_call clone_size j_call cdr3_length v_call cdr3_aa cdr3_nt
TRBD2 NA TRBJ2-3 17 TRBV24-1 CATSDQLAGEITDTQYF TGTGCCACCAGTGATCAATTAGCGGGTGAAATTACAGATACGCAGTATTTT
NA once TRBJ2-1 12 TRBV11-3 CASSFLGYEQFF TGTGCCAGCAGCTTCCTAGGTTATGAGCAGTTCTTC
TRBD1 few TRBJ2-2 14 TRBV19 CASSTSMTGGQLFF TGTGCCAGTAGTACCTCGATGACAGGGGGCCAGCTGTTTTTT
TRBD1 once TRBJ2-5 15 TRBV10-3 CATPTGTGGAKTQYF TGTGCCACCCCTACCGGGACAGGGGGCGCGAAGACCCAGTACTTC
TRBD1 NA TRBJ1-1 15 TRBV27 CASSLLARGDTEAFF TGTGCCAGCAGTTTACTGGCCAGGGGGGACACTGAAGCTTTCTTT
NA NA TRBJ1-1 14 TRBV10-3 CAISDRGSNTEAFF TGTGCCATCAGTGATAGGGGGTCAAACACTGAAGCTTTCTTT
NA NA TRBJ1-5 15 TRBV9 CASSVEGQRNQPQHF TGTGCCAGCAGCGTAGAGGGACAACGGAATCAGCCCCAGCATTTT
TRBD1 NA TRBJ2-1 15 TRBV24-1 CATSDLRGTVSEQFF TGTGCCACCAGTGATTTGCGTGGGACAGTGAGTGAGCAGTTCTTC
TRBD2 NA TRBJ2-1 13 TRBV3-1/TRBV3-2 CASSPRLAHEQFF TGTGCCAGCAGCCCTCGACTAGCGCATGAGCAGTTCTTC
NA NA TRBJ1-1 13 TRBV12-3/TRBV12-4 CASSLRMNTKAFF TGTGCCAGCAGTTTACGGATGAACACTAAAGCTTTCTTT
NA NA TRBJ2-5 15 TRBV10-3 CAISERGQGPETQYF TGTGCCATCAGTGAGAGAGGGCAGGGGCCAGAGACCCAGTACTTC
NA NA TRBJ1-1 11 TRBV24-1 CATSAGTEAFF TGTGCCACCAGTGCGGGCACTGAAGCTTTCTTT
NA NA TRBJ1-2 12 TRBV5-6 CASSLGVHGYTF TGTGCCAGCAGCCTAGGAGTCCATGGCTACACCTTC
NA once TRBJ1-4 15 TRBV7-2 CASSLQYSVSEKLFF TGTGCCAGCAGCTTACAGTATAGCGTTAGTGAAAAACTGTTTTTT
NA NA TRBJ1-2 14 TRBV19 CASSIDHERLGYTF TGTGCCAGTAGTATAGATCATGAGAGGCTTGGCTACACCTTC
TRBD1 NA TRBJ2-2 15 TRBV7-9 CASSLTGGWTGELFF TGTGCCAGCAGCTTAACAGGGGGCTGGACCGGGGAGCTGTTTTTT
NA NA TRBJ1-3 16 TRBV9 CASSVQGTHSGNTIYF TGTGCCAGCAGCGTACAGGGAACACACTCTGGAAACACCATATATTTT
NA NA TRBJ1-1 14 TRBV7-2 CASSLASGYTEAFF TGTGCCAGCAGCTTAGCTTCAGGGTACACTGAAGCTTTCTTT
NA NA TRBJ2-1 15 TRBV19 CASTISGSFYNEQFF TGTGCCAGTACAATAAGTGGGAGTTTTTACAATGAGCAGTTCTTC
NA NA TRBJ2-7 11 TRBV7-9 CASSFQGEQYF TGTGCCAGCAGCTTTCAGGGCGAGCAGTACTTC
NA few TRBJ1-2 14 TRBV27 CASSFRAYGYGYTF TGTGCCAGCAGTTTCAGGGCCTATGGCTATGGCTACACCTTC
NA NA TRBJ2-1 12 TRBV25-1 CASREQYNEQFF TGTGCCAGCAGGGAGCAGTACAATGAGCAGTTCTTC
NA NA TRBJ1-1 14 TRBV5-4 CASSLERRETEAFF TGTGCCAGCAGCTTGGAGCGCAGGGAAACTGAAGCTTTCTTT
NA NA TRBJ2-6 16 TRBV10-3 CAISGGRSSGANVLTF TGTGCCATCAGTGGGGGGAGGAGCTCTGGGGCCAACGTCCTGACTTTC
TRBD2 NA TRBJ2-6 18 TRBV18 CASSTQTSGRSGANVLTF TGTGCCAGCTCAACCCAAACTAGCGGGAGGTCTGGGGCCAACGTCCTGACTTTC
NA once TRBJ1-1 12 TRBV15 CATSKGATEAFF TGTGCCACCAGCAAGGGAGCGACTGAAGCTTTCTTT
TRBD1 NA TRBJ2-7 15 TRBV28 CASSFLHRGSDEQYF TGTGCCAGCAGCTTTCTGCACAGGGGTTCGGACGAGCAGTACTTC
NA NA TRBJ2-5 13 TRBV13 CASSLELQETQYF TGTGCCAGCAGCTTAGAGCTGCAAGAGACCCAGTACTTC
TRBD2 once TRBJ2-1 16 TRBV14 CASSHQREGQYGEQFF TGTGCCAGCAGCCATCAGCGGGAGGGCCAATACGGTGAGCAGTTCTTC
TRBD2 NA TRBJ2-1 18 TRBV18 CASSPPYGFSGSSHEQFF TGTGCCAGCTCACCACCTTACGGGTTTAGCGGGAGTTCGCATGAGCAGTTCTTC
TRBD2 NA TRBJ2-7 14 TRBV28 CASSLGTTPYEQYF TGTGCCAGCAGCTTGGGGACTACGCCGTACGAGCAGTACTTC
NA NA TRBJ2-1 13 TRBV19 CASSIEEGNEQFF TGTGCCAGTAGTATAGAGGAGGGAAATGAGCAGTTCTTC
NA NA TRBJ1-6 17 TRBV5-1 CASSLDRIAGNNSPLHF TGCGCCAGCAGCTTGGACCGGATAGCGGGCAATAATTCACCCCTCCACTTT
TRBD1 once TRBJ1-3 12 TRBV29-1 CSVRTTGDTIYF TGCAGCGTACGGACGACAGGGGACACCATATATTTT
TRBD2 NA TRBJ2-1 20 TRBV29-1 CSVVLLRGSGRSSSYNEQFF TGCAGCGTTGTATTACTGCGGGGTAGCGGGAGAAGTAGTTCCTACAATGAGCAGTTCTTC
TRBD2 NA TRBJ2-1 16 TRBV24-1 CATSDWGSGRSYEQFF TGTGCCACCAGTGATTGGGGTAGCGGGAGATCGTATGAGCAGTTCTTC
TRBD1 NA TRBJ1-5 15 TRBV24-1 CATSDGGQGNQPQHF TGTGCCACCAGTGATGGGGGACAGGGGAATCAGCCCCAGCATTTT
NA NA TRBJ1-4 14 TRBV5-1 CASSFHPANEKLFF TGCGCCAGCAGCTTCCACCCAGCTAATGAAAAACTGTTTTTT
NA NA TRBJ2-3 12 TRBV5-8 CASSLRPASGIF TGTGCCAGCAGCTTGAGGCCAGCCTCAGGGATTTTT
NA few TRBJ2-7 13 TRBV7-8 CASSFMLIDEQYF TGTGCCAGCAGCTTTATGTTAATCGACGAGCAGTACTTC
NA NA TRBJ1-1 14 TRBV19 CASSTSLSGRGAFF TGTGCCAGTAGTACCTCCCTGTCCGGTCGGGGGGCTTTCTTT
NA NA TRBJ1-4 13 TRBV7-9 CASSRGVGEKLFF TGTGCCAGCAGCCGAGGCGTGGGTGAAAAACTGTTTTTT
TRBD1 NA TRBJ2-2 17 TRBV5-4 CASSLRRTGGIDGELFF TGTGCCAGCAGCTTGCGAAGGACAGGGGGTATAGACGGGGAGCTGTTTTTT
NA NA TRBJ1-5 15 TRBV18 CASSLLPGQNQPQHF TGTGCCAGCTCACTTCTGCCGGGACAAAATCAGCCCCAGCATTTT
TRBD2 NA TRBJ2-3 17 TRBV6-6 CASSPLRTSGNTDTQYF TGTGCCAGCAGTCCCCTTCGGACTAGCGGGAACACAGATACGCAGTATTTT